The rows below give T cell receptor beta chains drawn from one sample of a study of shared clonotypes between healthy human individuals. Assay: immunoSEQ multiplex PCR; the TCRdb copy retains only in-frame clones and omits some. Here the sample spans hundreds of thousands of clones, around three quarters being singletons. The sequencing sample was made of memory CD4+ T cells sorted from blood. The source is a woman aged 25 to 39 in good health. CDR3s include the opening cysteine and the closing phenylalanine or tryptophan. D genes are given only for firm matches. Clone size is shown for a subset of rows, as once, few, many or a class of expanded clone.

d_gene: -
j_gene: TRBJ1-3
abundance: -
v_gene: TRBV28
CDR3nt: TGTGCCAGCAGTTTTCGGGACACCATATATTTT
CDR3aa: CASSFRDTIYF

d_gene: -
j_gene: TRBJ2-5
abundance: -
v_gene: TRBV7-2
CDR3nt: TGTGCCAGCAGCTTAACTCTTCTGTGGGGAGTCGGCCAAGAGACCCAGTACTTC
CDR3aa: CASSLTLLWGVGQETQYF

d_gene: -
j_gene: TRBJ1-4
abundance: -
v_gene: TRBV7-2
CDR3nt: TGTGCCAGCAGCACCCCAAGGGGTACTAATGAAAAACTGTTTTTT
CDR3aa: CASSTPRGTNEKLFF

d_gene: -
j_gene: TRBJ2-7
abundance: once
v_gene: TRBV21-1
CDR3nt: TGTGCCAGCAGCAATCGGCAGGGGGGGACCTACGAGCAGTACTTC
CDR3aa: CASSNRQGGTYEQYF

d_gene: -
j_gene: TRBJ1-1
abundance: -
v_gene: TRBV7-9
CDR3nt: TGTGCCAGCAGCTTCGAAACTGGGAACACTGAAGCTTTCTTT
CDR3aa: CASSFETGNTEAFF

d_gene: -
j_gene: TRBJ1-4
abundance: -
v_gene: TRBV13
CDR3nt: TGTGCCAGCAGACCCCGAGAGGGTAATGAAAAACTGTTTTTT
CDR3aa: CASRPREGNEKLFF

d_gene: -
j_gene: TRBJ1-4
abundance: -
v_gene: TRBV5-4
CDR3nt: TGTGCCAGCAGCTTGGGGGGACGCGAAAAACTGTTTTTT
CDR3aa: CASSLGGREKLFF

d_gene: -
j_gene: TRBJ1-2
abundance: -
v_gene: TRBV7-2
CDR3nt: TGTGCCAGCAAATTAGACAGGTTTTCCGCTTATGGCTACACCTTC
CDR3aa: CASKLDRFSAYGYTF

d_gene: -
j_gene: TRBJ1-2
abundance: -
v_gene: TRBV15
CDR3nt: TGTGCCACCAGCACCCCCCCGATGGAGTATGGCTACACCTTC
CDR3aa: CATSTPPMEYGYTF

d_gene: -
j_gene: TRBJ2-7
abundance: -
v_gene: TRBV30
CDR3nt: TGTGCCTGGAGTTCCGGGCCCTCCCGGGAGCAGTACTTC
CDR3aa: CAWSSGPSREQYF

d_gene: TRBD2
j_gene: TRBJ2-5
abundance: -
v_gene: TRBV28
CDR3nt: TGTGCCAGCAGCCCTACAGCGGGGCTCCAAGAGACCCAGTACTTC
CDR3aa: CASSPTAGLQETQYF

d_gene: -
j_gene: TRBJ1-5
abundance: -
v_gene: TRBV2
CDR3nt: TGTGCCAGCACCGGGGAGGCTCAGCCCCAGCATTTT
CDR3aa: CASTGEAQPQHF

d_gene: -
j_gene: TRBJ1-3
abundance: -
v_gene: TRBV28
CDR3nt: TGTGCCAGCAGGAACTCTAAATTTGCGGGAAACACCATATATTTT
CDR3aa: CASRNSKFAGNTIYF

d_gene: -
j_gene: TRBJ1-1
abundance: -
v_gene: TRBV18
CDR3nt: TGTGCCAGCTCACCACCGGTAGGGGATGAAGCTTTCTTT
CDR3aa: CASSPPVGDEAFF

d_gene: TRBD1
j_gene: TRBJ1-2
abundance: -
v_gene: TRBV7-2
CDR3nt: TGTGCCAGCAGCCGACAGGGAGGGTATGGCTACACCTTC
CDR3aa: CASSRQGGYGYTF

d_gene: -
j_gene: TRBJ1-5
abundance: -
v_gene: TRBV27
CDR3nt: TGTGCCAGCAGTTTACGGGGACAACAGCCCCAGCATTTT
CDR3aa: CASSLRGQQPQHF

d_gene: TRBD1
j_gene: TRBJ2-7
abundance: -
v_gene: TRBV7-2
CDR3nt: TGTGCCAGCAGCATCGGACAGGGCCCCTACGAGCAGTACTTC
CDR3aa: CASSIGQGPYEQYF

d_gene: -
j_gene: TRBJ1-1
abundance: -
v_gene: TRBV30
CDR3nt: TGTGCCTGGAGTGTAAGGGGGGGCACTGAAGCTTTCTTT
CDR3aa: CAWSVRGGTEAFF

d_gene: TRBD1
j_gene: TRBJ1-2
abundance: -
v_gene: TRBV2
CDR3nt: TGTGCCAGCAGCTTTGGACAGGGGGACTATGGCTACACCTTC
CDR3aa: CASSFGQGDYGYTF

d_gene: -
j_gene: TRBJ2-3
abundance: -
v_gene: TRBV7-2
CDR3nt: TGTGCCAGCAGCACGTACCTTGAGGATACGCAGTATTTT
CDR3aa: CASSTYLEDTQYF

d_gene: -
j_gene: TRBJ2-2
abundance: -
v_gene: TRBV2
CDR3nt: TGTGCCAGCAGTGAAGCTGCCAGGACCGGGGAGCTGTTTTTT
CDR3aa: CASSEAARTGELFF

d_gene: TRBD1
j_gene: TRBJ1-2
abundance: -
v_gene: TRBV28
CDR3nt: TGTGCCAGCAGCCTACCCCCCCCGACAGGGCCCTATGGCTACACCTTC
CDR3aa: CASSLPPPTGPYGYTF

d_gene: TRBD1
j_gene: TRBJ2-1
abundance: -
v_gene: TRBV18
CDR3nt: TGTGCCAGCTCACGGGTGCAGGGGGCGCGCAATGAGCAGTTCTTC
CDR3aa: CASSRVQGARNEQFF

d_gene: TRBD1
j_gene: TRBJ1-1
abundance: -
v_gene: TRBV2
CDR3nt: TGTGCCAGCAGGGAACAGGGGTGGGTCACTGAAGCTTTCTTT
CDR3aa: CASREQGWVTEAFF

d_gene: TRBD1
j_gene: TRBJ1-4
abundance: -
v_gene: TRBV7-9
CDR3nt: TGTGCCAGCACCATTGGACAGGGGATAACTAATGAAAAACTGTTTTTT
CDR3aa: CASTIGQGITNEKLFF

d_gene: TRBD1
j_gene: TRBJ1-1
abundance: -
v_gene: TRBV14
CDR3nt: TGTGCCAGCAGCCAAGAGGGACAGGGTAATAAATCCACTGAAGCTTTCTTT
CDR3aa: CASSQEGQGNKSTEAFF

d_gene: TRBD1
j_gene: TRBJ2-7
abundance: many
v_gene: TRBV28
CDR3nt: TGTGCCAGCAGGAGGGACAGGGGGCACTACGAGCAGTACTTC
CDR3aa: CASRRDRGHYEQYF

d_gene: -
j_gene: TRBJ2-1
abundance: -
v_gene: TRBV5-1
CDR3nt: TGCGCCAGCAGTCTCCGGGACCCTGTATACAATGAGCAGTTCTTC
CDR3aa: CASSLRDPVYNEQFF

d_gene: -
j_gene: TRBJ2-3
abundance: -
v_gene: TRBV7-9
CDR3nt: TGTGCCAGCAGCTATAGCGGAACTAGCACAGATACGCAGTATTTT
CDR3aa: CASSYSGTSTDTQYF

d_gene: -
j_gene: TRBJ1-2
abundance: -
v_gene: TRBV29-1
CDR3nt: TGCAGCGTTGTAATAGAGGCGGGCCTCTATGGCTACACCTTC
CDR3aa: CSVVIEAGLYGYTF

d_gene: -
j_gene: TRBJ2-1
abundance: -
v_gene: TRBV4-2
CDR3nt: TGTGCCAGCAGCCAAGAATCCTTCTCCTACAATGAGCAGTTCTTC
CDR3aa: CASSQESFSYNEQFF

d_gene: -
j_gene: TRBJ2-2
abundance: -
v_gene: TRBV6-1
CDR3nt: TGTGCCAGCATTGTGGGACATCACACCGGGGAGCTGTTTTTT
CDR3aa: CASIVGHHTGELFF

d_gene: TRBD2
j_gene: TRBJ2-7
abundance: -
v_gene: TRBV10-2
CDR3nt: TGCGCCAGCAGTGGGGCTAGCGGGAGCGCCTACGAGCAGTACTTC
CDR3aa: CASSGASGSAYEQYF

d_gene: -
j_gene: TRBJ2-7
abundance: -
v_gene: TRBV6-5
CDR3nt: TGTGCCAGCAAGGCGGGGACAGTAACCTACGAGCAGTACTTC
CDR3aa: CASKAGTVTYEQYF

d_gene: -
j_gene: TRBJ2-6
abundance: -
v_gene: TRBV6-1
CDR3nt: TGTGCCAGCGCCGACTCTGGGGCCAACGTCCTGACTTTC
CDR3aa: CASADSGANVLTF

d_gene: -
j_gene: TRBJ2-2
abundance: -
v_gene: TRBV6-6
CDR3nt: TGTGCCAGCAGTTACTCATCCGCAGAGGGTCCCGGGGAGCTGTTTTTT
CDR3aa: CASSYSSAEGPGELFF

d_gene: -
j_gene: TRBJ1-5
abundance: -
v_gene: TRBV27
CDR3nt: TGTGCCAGCAGTCCCTACAGGGCACAGGATCAGCCCCAGCATTTT
CDR3aa: CASSPYRAQDQPQHF

d_gene: TRBD1
j_gene: TRBJ1-5
abundance: -
v_gene: TRBV28
CDR3nt: TGTGCCAGCAGGCCAACAGGGGTGGGCAATCAGCCCCAGCATTTT
CDR3aa: CASRPTGVGNQPQHF

d_gene: -
j_gene: TRBJ1-4
abundance: -
v_gene: TRBV6-4
CDR3nt: TGTGCCAGTTCCGGGAATATAGGTGAAAAACTGTTTTTT
CDR3aa: CASSGNIGEKLFF

d_gene: TRBD2
j_gene: TRBJ2-5
abundance: -
v_gene: TRBV15
CDR3nt: TGTGCCACCAGCAGAGGACTAGCGGAAGAGACCCAGTACTTC
CDR3aa: CATSRGLAEETQYF

d_gene: TRBD2
j_gene: TRBJ2-7
abundance: -
v_gene: TRBV19
CDR3nt: TGTGCCAGTAGTTCTAGCGGGAGGGGCTCCGAGCAGTACTTC
CDR3aa: CASSSSGRGSEQYF

d_gene: -
j_gene: TRBJ2-3
abundance: -
v_gene: TRBV6-5
CDR3nt: TGTGCCAGCAGCTTGGGACTCCAAACAGATACGCAGTATTTT
CDR3aa: CASSLGLQTDTQYF

d_gene: TRBD2
j_gene: TRBJ2-7
abundance: -
v_gene: TRBV2
CDR3nt: TGTGCCAGCAGTGAAGCGCTCCCCGGGGGGGAGCAGTACTTC
CDR3aa: CASSEALPGGEQYF

d_gene: -
j_gene: TRBJ2-1
abundance: -
v_gene: TRBV5-1
CDR3nt: TGCGCCAGCAGCTTGGTGTCAGGAAGCTACAATGAGCAGTTCTTC
CDR3aa: CASSLVSGSYNEQFF

d_gene: -
j_gene: TRBJ1-2
abundance: -
v_gene: TRBV5-1
CDR3nt: TGCGCCAGCAGCTTGTCCCCGGGTAACGGCTACACCTTC
CDR3aa: CASSLSPGNGYTF

d_gene: -
j_gene: TRBJ1-4
abundance: -
v_gene: TRBV2
CDR3nt: TGTGCCAGCAGACTGGTTTTTAATGAAAAACTGTTTTTT
CDR3aa: CASRLVFNEKLFF

d_gene: TRBD2
j_gene: TRBJ2-2
abundance: -
v_gene: TRBV27
CDR3nt: TGTGCCAGCAGTGCGCCCGGGACTAGAACCACCGGGGAGCTGTTTTTT
CDR3aa: CASSAPGTRTTGELFF

d_gene: -
j_gene: TRBJ2-3
abundance: -
v_gene: TRBV28
CDR3nt: TGTGCCAGCAGCCCATCTAGCGCCCACACAGATACGCAGTATTTT
CDR3aa: CASSPSSAHTDTQYF

d_gene: TRBD1
j_gene: TRBJ2-7
abundance: -
v_gene: TRBV29-1
CDR3nt: TGCAGCGCAGGACAGGACAGCTCCTACGAGCAGTACTTC
CDR3aa: CSAGQDSSYEQYF

d_gene: -
j_gene: TRBJ1-4
abundance: -
v_gene: TRBV30
CDR3nt: TGTGCCTGGTCCTGGGCAACTAATGAAAAACTGTTTTTT
CDR3aa: CAWSWATNEKLFF

d_gene: -
j_gene: TRBJ2-7
abundance: -
v_gene: TRBV18
CDR3nt: TGTGCCAGCTCACCCACCCAGGGGGAGGGGAGCGAGCAGTACTTC
CDR3aa: CASSPTQGEGSEQYF

d_gene: -
j_gene: TRBJ2-5
abundance: -
v_gene: TRBV29-1
CDR3nt: TGCAGCGTTGAAGTGGGGGCTATGGGAGAGACCCAGTACTTC
CDR3aa: CSVEVGAMGETQYF

d_gene: -
j_gene: TRBJ2-3
abundance: -
v_gene: TRBV6-1
CDR3nt: TGTGCCAGCAGTGACAACCCTGGAGGGCCGGACTTCGATACGCAGTATTTT
CDR3aa: CASSDNPGGPDFDTQYF

d_gene: -
j_gene: TRBJ1-5
abundance: many
v_gene: TRBV2
CDR3nt: TGTGCCAGCAGTGATGACGGACTTAGCAATCAGCCCCAGCATTTT
CDR3aa: CASSDDGLSNQPQHF

d_gene: TRBD2
j_gene: TRBJ2-1
abundance: few
v_gene: TRBV5-1
CDR3nt: TGCGCCAGCAGCTCCGCGGGACTAGCGAACAATGAGCAGTTCTTC
CDR3aa: CASSSAGLANNEQFF